This note documents a single TCR beta chain sequence. This study enrolled people aged 18 to 89 from under 25 US geographic areas. It was within 2 weeks before study entry that exposed participants met a COVID-19 case. These data are taken from a study of blood T cell repertoires in COVID-19. About the study: T cells, B-cell-depleted T cells, or PBMCs supplied cDNA or gDNA.

This CDR3 has 13 amino acids. Trimming cost V 5 bases and J 2 bases, with 9 bases left between them. Germline V CDR1 and CDR2: LNHDA, SQIVND (reference sequence). Per the study methods: Reference gene primer amplification gave nucleated cell count estimates. TCRdb's copy holds only in-frame clones and misses some; the assay was immunoSEQ multiplex PCR. V and J calls and clone size are those listed in that table; D and trimming were worked out from the DNA. The top ten clones hold approximately 1.5% of a sample with roughly 430,000 clones, about 88% of them seen once. Sequences were obtained from PBMCs or T cells enriched from blood (not recorded which). The rearrangement joins TRBV19 to TRBJ2-5; D possibly corresponds to TRBD1 (6 bases). This receptor was obtained from a woman younger than 30 who had been exposed to COVID-19. The CDR3 coding sequence is TGTGCCAGTAGTGACGGACAGCAAGAGACCCAGTACTTC. Amino acids: CASSDGQQETQYF.